What follows describes a single TCR beta chain. What it binds is not known. These data are taken from a study of cytomegalovirus exposure and HLA in healthy donors. PCR employed 60 Vbeta and 13 Jbeta primers. Sequencing was performed with immunoSEQ multiplex PCR; in TCRdb, only in-frame clones are kept and a portion is missing. The sample holds about 170,000 clones; 76% are singletons and the top ten take roughly 0.76%. Germline V lookup: CDR1 MNHNY, CDR2 SVGAGI (reference sequence). The CDR3 consists of 15 residues. J gave up 5 bases and V 2 bases, and 8 bases lay outside the gene matches. Overall study results and limits: An analysis was carried out at a later point. It showed that HLA-associated TCR beta chains were more clonally expanded than equally common non-associated chains.

This receptor was taken from a female donor in good health and CMV-seronegative. What was sequenced was PBMCs. The gene calls are TRBV6-6 and TRBJ2-5; 7 bases agree with TRBD2. The DNA for the CDR3 is TGTGCCAGCAGTTACGGGGTGCTGGGGGGGGAGACCCAGTACTTC. This sequence encodes CASSYGVLGGETQYF.